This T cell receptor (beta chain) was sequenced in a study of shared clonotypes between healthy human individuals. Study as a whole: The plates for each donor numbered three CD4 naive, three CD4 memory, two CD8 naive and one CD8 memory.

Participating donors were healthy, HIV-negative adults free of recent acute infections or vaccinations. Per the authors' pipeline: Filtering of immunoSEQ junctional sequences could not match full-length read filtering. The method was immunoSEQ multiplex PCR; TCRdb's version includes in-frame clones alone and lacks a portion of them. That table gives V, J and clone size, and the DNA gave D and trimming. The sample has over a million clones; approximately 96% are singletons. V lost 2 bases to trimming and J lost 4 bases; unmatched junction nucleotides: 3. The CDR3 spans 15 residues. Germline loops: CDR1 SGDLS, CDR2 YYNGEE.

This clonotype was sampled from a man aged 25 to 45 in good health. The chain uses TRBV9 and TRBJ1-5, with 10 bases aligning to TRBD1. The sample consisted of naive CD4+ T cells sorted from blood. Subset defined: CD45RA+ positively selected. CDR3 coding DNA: TGTGCCAGCAGCGTGGCGGGACAGGGGAATCAGCCCCAGCATTTT. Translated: CASSVAGQGNQPQHF. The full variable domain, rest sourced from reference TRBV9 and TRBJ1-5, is DSGVTQTPKHLITATGQRVTLRCSPRSGDLSVYWYQQSLDQGLQFLIQYYNGEERAKGNILERFSAQQFPDLHSELNLSSLELGDSALYFCASSVAGQGNQPQHFGDGTRLSIL.